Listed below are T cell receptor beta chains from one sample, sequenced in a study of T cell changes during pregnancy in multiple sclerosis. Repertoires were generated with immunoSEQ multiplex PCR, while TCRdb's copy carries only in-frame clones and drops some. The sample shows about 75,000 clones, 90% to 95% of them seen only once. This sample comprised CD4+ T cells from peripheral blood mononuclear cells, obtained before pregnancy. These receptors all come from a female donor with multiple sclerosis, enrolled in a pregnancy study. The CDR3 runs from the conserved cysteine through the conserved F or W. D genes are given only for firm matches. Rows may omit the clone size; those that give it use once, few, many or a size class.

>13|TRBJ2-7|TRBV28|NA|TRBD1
CASSENDRDEQYF
TGTGCCAGCAGCGAGAATGACAGGGACGAGCAGTACTTC
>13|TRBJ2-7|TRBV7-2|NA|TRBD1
CASTSGTGGEQYF
TGTGCCAGCACATCAGGGACAGGGGGCGAGCAGTACTTC
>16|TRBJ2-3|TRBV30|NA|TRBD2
CAWTEGLAGAGDTQYF
TGTGCCTGGACCGAGGGACTAGCGGGAGCAGGAGATACGCAGTATTTT
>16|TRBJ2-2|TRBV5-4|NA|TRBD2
CASSLVGGRGSGELFF
TGTGCCAGCAGCTTGGTTGGCGGGAGGGGGTCCGGGGAGCTGTTTTTT
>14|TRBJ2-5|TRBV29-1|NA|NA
CSVDQHGIQETQYF
TGCAGCGTTGATCAACACGGGATCCAAGAGACCCAGTACTTC
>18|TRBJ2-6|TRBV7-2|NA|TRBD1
CASSARTGPISGANVLTF
TGTGCCAGCAGCGCCCGGACAGGGCCCATTAGTGGGGCCAACGTCCTGACTTTC
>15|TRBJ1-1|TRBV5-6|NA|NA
CASSLNRVGNTEAFF
TGTGCCAGCAGCTTAAACAGGGTGGGGAACACTGAAGCTTTCTTT
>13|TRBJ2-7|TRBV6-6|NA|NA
CASSPSSYGEQYF
TGTGCCAGCAGTCCGTCCTCCTACGGCGAGCAGTACTTC
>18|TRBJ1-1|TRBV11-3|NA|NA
CASSLGPGGTLMNTEAFF
TGTGCCAGCAGCTTAGGTCCGGGTGGAACCTTAATGAACACTGAAGCTTTCTTT
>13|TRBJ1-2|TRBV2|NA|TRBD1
CASSYRGLYGYTF
TGTGCCAGCAGTTACAGGGGACTTTATGGCTACACCTTC
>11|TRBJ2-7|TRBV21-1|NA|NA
CAMTGTYEQYF
TGTGCCATGACAGGGACCTACGAGCAGTACTTC
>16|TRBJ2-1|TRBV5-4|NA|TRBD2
CASSALAGVFYNEQFF
TGTGCCAGCAGCGCTTTAGCGGGAGTGTTTTACAATGAGCAGTTCTTC
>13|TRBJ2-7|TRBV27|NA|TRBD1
CASRQGRTYEQYF
TGTGCCAGCAGACAGGGGCGAACCTACGAGCAGTACTTC
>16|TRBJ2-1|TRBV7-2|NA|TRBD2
CASSLAGTSGSSEQFF
TGTGCCAGCAGCTTAGCTGGGACTAGCGGGAGTAGTGAGCAGTTCTTC
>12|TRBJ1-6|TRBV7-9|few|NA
CASSADNSPLHF
TGTGCCAGCAGCGCCGACAACTCACCCCTCCACTTT
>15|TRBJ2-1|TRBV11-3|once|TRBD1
CASSPGTGIYNEQFF
TGTGCCAGCAGCCCCGGGACAGGGATCTACAATGAGCAGTTCTTC
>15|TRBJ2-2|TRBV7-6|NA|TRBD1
CASSNEGQGPGELFF
TGTGCCAGCAGCAATGAAGGACAGGGCCCCGGGGAGCTGTTTTTT
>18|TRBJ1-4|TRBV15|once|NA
CATSRDFPGGSSNEKLFF
TGTGCCACCAGCAGAGATTTTCCCGGGGGATCAAGTAATGAAAAACTGTTTTTT
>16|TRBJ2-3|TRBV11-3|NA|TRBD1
CASSFGTGGLGDTQYF
TGTGCCAGCAGCTTTGGGACAGGGGGCCTCGGGGATACGCAGTATTTT
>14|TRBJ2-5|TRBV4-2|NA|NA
CASSQGLVSKTQYF
TGTGCCAGCAGCCAAGGACTAGTGTCGAAGACCCAGTACTTC
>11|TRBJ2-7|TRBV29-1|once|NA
CSTGTYREQYF
TGCAGCACCGGGACATATCGCGAGCAGTACTTC
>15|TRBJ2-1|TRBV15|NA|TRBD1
CATSKRGQGNDEQFF
TGTGCCACCAGCAAGAGGGGACAGGGAAATGATGAGCAGTTCTTC
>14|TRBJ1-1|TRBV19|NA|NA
CASSTGNANTEAFF
TGTGCCAGTAGTACGGGAAATGCGAACACTGAAGCTTTCTTT
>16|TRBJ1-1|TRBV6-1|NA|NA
CASSENVGHIATEAFF
TGTGCCAGCAGTGAAAACGTGGGACACATAGCGACTGAAGCTTTCTTT
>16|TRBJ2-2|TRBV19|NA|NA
CASSIVGGSDTGELFF
TGTGCCAGTAGTATAGTGGGGGGAAGTGACACCGGGGAGCTGTTTTTT
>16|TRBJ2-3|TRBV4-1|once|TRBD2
CASSSRTSGLTDTQYF
TGCGCCAGCAGCTCCCGGACTAGCGGTCTCACAGATACGCAGTATTTT
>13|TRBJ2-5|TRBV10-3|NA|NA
CAISDNPQETQYF
TGTGCCATCAGTGACAATCCACAAGAGACCCAGTACTTC
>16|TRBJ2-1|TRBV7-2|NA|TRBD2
CASSLEGTSGTNEQFF
TGTGCCAGCAGCTTAGAGGGGACTAGCGGGACAAATGAGCAGTTCTTC
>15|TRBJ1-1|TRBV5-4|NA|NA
CASSLEAALNTEAFF
TGTGCCAGCAGCTTGGAAGCAGCGCTGAACACTGAAGCTTTCTTT
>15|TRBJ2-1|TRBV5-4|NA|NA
CASSPIAASYNEQFF
TGTGCCAGCAGCCCGATAGCGGCATCCTACAATGAGCAGTTCTTC
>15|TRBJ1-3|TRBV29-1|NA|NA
CSAEAGPLFGNTIYF
TGCAGCGCCGAAGCGGGGCCCCTTTTTGGAAACACCATATATTTT
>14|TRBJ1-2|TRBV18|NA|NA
CASSPLDRNYGYTF
TGTGCCAGCTCACCACTAGACAGGAACTATGGCTACACCTTC
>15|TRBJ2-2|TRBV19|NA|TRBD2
CASSSSGGATGELFF
TGTGCCAGTAGTTCCAGCGGGGGGGCCACCGGGGAGCTGTTTTTT
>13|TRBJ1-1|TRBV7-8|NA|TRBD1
CASSFDRDTEAFF
TGTGCCAGCAGCTTCGACAGGGACACTGAAGCTTTCTTT
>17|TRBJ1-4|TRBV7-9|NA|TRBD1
CASSLVGQGYANEKLFF
TGTGCCAGCAGCTTAGTAGGACAGGGTTATGCTAATGAAAAACTGTTTTTT
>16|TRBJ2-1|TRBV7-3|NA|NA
CASSLGGQGSYNEQFF
TGTGCCAGCAGCTTAGGGGGACAAGGCTCCTACAATGAGCAGTTCTTC
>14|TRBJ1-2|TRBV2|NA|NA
CASSELRGGDGYTF
TGTGCCAGCAGTGAATTAAGGGGGGGTGATGGCTACACCTTC
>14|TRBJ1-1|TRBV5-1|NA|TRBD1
CASSGGTVNTEAFF
TGCGCCAGCAGCGGGGGGACAGTGAACACTGAAGCTTTCTTT
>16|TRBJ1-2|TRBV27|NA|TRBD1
CASRPSGTGGNYGYTF
TGTGCCAGCAGACCGTCTGGGACAGGGGGGAACTATGGCTACACCTTC
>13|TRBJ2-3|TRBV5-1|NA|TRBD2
CASSAGVGDTQYF
TGCGCCAGCAGCGCGGGGGTGGGAGATACGCAGTATTTT
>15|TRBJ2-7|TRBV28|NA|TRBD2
CASGGRSGSSYEQYF
TGTGCCAGCGGAGGGAGGAGCGGGAGCTCCTACGAGCAGTACTTC
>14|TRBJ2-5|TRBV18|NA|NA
CASSPLVTEETQYF
TGTGCCAGCTCACCCTTAGTCACCGAGGAGACCCAGTACTTC
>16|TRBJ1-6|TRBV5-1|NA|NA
CASSSDFSSYNSPLHF
TGCGCCAGCAGCAGCGATTTTAGCTCCTATAATTCACCCCTCCACTTT
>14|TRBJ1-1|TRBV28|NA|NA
CASTLQYTNTEAFF
TGTGCCAGCACCTTACAGTATACCAACACTGAAGCTTTCTTT
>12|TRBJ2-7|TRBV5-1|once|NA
CASSIPTGEQYF
TGCGCCAGCAGCATCCCGACAGGCGAGCAGTACTTC
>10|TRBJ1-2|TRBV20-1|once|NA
CSARDQGYTF
TGCAGTGCTAGAGATCAGGGCTACACCTTC